These 14 T cell receptor beta chains were sequenced from one sample in a study of somatic mutations in cytotoxic T cells in rheumatoid arthritis. Profiling relied on immunoSEQ multiplex PCR, and the TCRdb table lists in-frame clones only, not all of them. The table includes more than 15,000 clones, around 85% detected once. Sequenced material: CD8+ T cells sorted from blood. The receptors shown here come from a woman in her forties with rheumatoid arthritis.

V usage is TRBV28 and J usage is TRBJ1-1; perhaps TRBD1 as D (6 bases). Germline V gene lookup returns CDR1 MDHEN and CDR2 SYDVKM. CDR3 length: 14 residues. Trimming removed 3 bases from V and 6 bases from J, with 14 bases in between. CDR3 loop: CASSFYRTVAEAFF. CDR3 coding DNA: TGTGCCAGCAGTTTCTATCGGACAGTGGCTGAAGCTTTCTTT.

This chain connects TRBV6-5 to TRBJ2-4; D may be TRBD1 (5 bases). The length of the CDR3 is 16 residues. CDR1 is MNHEY, CDR2 SVGAGI, per germline. Deletions cut 4 bases from V and 3 bases from J, with 16 bases between. CDR3 nucleotides: TGTGCCAGCAGTTTATCTTCCGGGCAGGGCAAAAACATTCAGTACTTC. Translation: CASSLSSGQGKNIQYF.

The V and J genes are TRBV5-1 and TRBJ2-7, with 7 bases lining up with TRBD1. J was trimmed by 3 bases and V by 4 bases; bases with no gene match: 7. There are 14 residues in the CDR3. Per germline, CDR1 SGHRS and CDR2 YFSETQ. The chain's CDR3 is CASSGGQFHYEQYF. DNA of the CDR3: TGCGCCAGCAGCGGGGGACAGTTTCACTACGAGCAGTACTTC.

The rearrangement uses TRBV6-6 and TRBJ1-1; 7 nucleotides match TRBD1. With V trimmed by 5 bases and J by 5 bases, 2 bases remained unmatched. This CDR3 comprises 12 residues. CDR1 and CDR2 (germline): MNHNY, SVGAGI (reference sequence). DNA of the CDR3: TGTGCCAGCAGTCCAGGGGGGACTGAAGCTTTCTTT. Translated: CASSPGGTEAFF.

The gene calls are TRBV5-1 and TRBJ2-1; 13 bases line up with TRBD2. The V gene end was trimmed by 0 bases and the J gene end by 4 bases; junction bases not matched to a gene: 7. The V gene's germline CDR1 is SGHRS and CDR2 YFSETQ. CDR3 length: 18 amino acids. CDR3 in DNA: TGCGCCAGCAGCTTGGCGCCCGGACTAGCGGGAGCTTACAATGAGCAGTTCTTC. Its protein product is CASSLAPGLAGAYNEQFF.

The chain joins TRBV5-1 to TRBJ2-1; D is unresolved. The germline V gene has CDR1 SGHRS and CDR2 YFSETQ. Trimming stripped 2 bases from V and 4 bases from J, with 4 bases between. The CDR3 covers 12 residues. The CDR3 here is CASSFGYNEQFF. CDR3 in DNA: TGCGCCAGCAGCTTCGGGTACAATGAGCAGTTCTTC. Drawing the rest from reference TRBV5-1 and TRBJ2-1, the complete variable domain is KAGVTQTPRYLIKTRGQQVTLSCSPISGHRSVSWYQQTPGQGLQFLFEYFSETQRNKGNFPGRFSGRQFSNSRSEMNVSTLELGDSALYLCASSFGYNEQFFGPGTRLTVL.

The chain combines TRBV6-1 with TRBJ2-7, with 7 bases matching TRBD1. The CDR3 has 14 residues. V trimming: 7 bases; J trimming: 2 bases; junction bases outside the gene matches: 8. Germline V gives CDR1 MNHNS, CDR2 SASEGT. Written as DNA, the CDR3 is TGTGCCAGCATGTTATGGGACAGAGCCTACGAGCAGTACTTC. This encodes CASMLWDRAYEQYF.

This clone is termed medium-sized. The chain joins TRBV5-4 to TRBJ2-1, with 7 bases lining up with TRBD2. From germline, CDR1 is SGHNT and CDR2 YYREEE (reference sequence). With 2 bases clipped from V and 2 bases from J, the junction kept 7 bases outside the gene matches. The CDR3 has 16 amino acids. In nucleotides, the CDR3 is TGTGCCAGCAGCTTCGGGATAGCGGGCCCCTACAATGAGCAGTTCTTC. Amino acids: CASSFGIAGPYNEQFF.

The rearrangement links TRBV6-5 to TRBJ1-6; 7 nucleotides align to TRBD1. V lost 6 bases and J lost 6; bases outside the gene matches: 8. CDR3 length: 15 amino acids. Germline assignment: CDR1 MNHEY and CDR2 SVGAGI. As DNA, the CDR3 is TGTGCCAGCAGATCCGGACAGGACCTTAATTCACCCCTCCACTTT. Its protein product is CASRSGQDLNSPLHF.

This clone was seen a single time. This sequence joins TRBV7-3 and TRBJ2-3; the match to TRBD2 covers 10 bases. This CDR3 has 18 residues. V shed 2 bases and J 2 bases; nucleotides not matched to a gene: 10. Germline CDR1 and CDR2: SGHTA and FQGTGA. The DNA of the CDR3 is TGTGCCAGCAGCTTAGTCGGGGCTAGCGGGGGCCTCACAGATACGCAGTATTTT. Protein: CASSLVGASGGLTDTQYF.

The V gene is TRBV7-3, the J gene TRBJ1-1; tentatively, D is TRBD1 (6 bases). V dropped 3 bases and J dropped 6 bases, with 11 bases sitting between them. CDR3 size: 13 residues. Germline loops: CDR1 SGHTA, CDR2 FQGTGA. The CDR3 loop reads CASSFGGTPEAFF. In DNA, the CDR3 is TGTGCCAGCAGCTTTGGGGGCACGCCTGAAGCTTTCTTT.

The J gene is TRBJ2-2, the V gene TRBV6-1; 7 bases match TRBD2. Unmatched junction bases numbered 11, after V lost 10 bases and J lost 3 bases. This CDR3 is 15 amino acids long. The germline gives CDR1 MNHNS, CDR2 SASEGT. CDR3 coding DNA: TGTGCCACCAGCGAAGTTAGCGGGTACACCGGGGAGCTGTTTTTT. Protein: CATSEVSGYTGELFF.

V and J are TRBV7-2 and TRBJ2-1, with unresolved D. Germline V CDR1 and CDR2: SGHTA, FQGNSA. CDR3 length: 14 amino acids. V was cut by 5 bases and J by 1 base, with 9 bases left in between. CDR3 amino acids: CASSVSKSYNEQFF. Written as DNA, the CDR3 is TGTGCCAGCAGCGTATCTAAGTCCTACAATGAGCAGTTCTTC.

This clone appeared once. The chain carries TRBV29-1 and TRBJ2-7; D perhaps matches TRBD1 (5 bases). The CDR3 has 12 amino acids. In germline, CDR1 is SQVTM, CDR2 ANQGSEA. V was shortened by 5 bases and J by 2 bases, with 10 bases between the two germline ends. CDR3 bases: TGCAGCGTTTTGCACAGGACCTACGAGCAGTACTTC. This sequence encodes CSVLHRTYEQYF.